This T cell receptor beta chain was recovered during a study of CD4 T cells in relation to SARS-CoV-2 and coronaviruses. Background on the study: TCR beta CDR3s were sequenced after approximately 9-day antigen culture of PBMCs.

Study-wide results and caveats: The cross-reactivity analysis covered only spike protein, not other viral proteins.

Before the COVID-19 pandemic, during about 2010-2018, CD4+ T cells were taken from unexposed donors. CD4+ T cells were isolated from the cells after 10 days of culture. Unexposed-donor CD4+ T cells were probed with SARS-CoV-2 S/N and four cold-coronavirus spikes, cells permitting. Roughly 2 million PBMCs per well were cultured with around 10 IU/ml IL-2. Profiled with immunoSEQ multiplex PCR; TCRdb holds only in-frame clones, not every one. The sample consists of around 16,000 clones, roughly 71% of them appearing once. A note on this clone: No antigen is known for it.

The V gene end was trimmed by 2 bases and the J gene end by 2 bases; junction bases not matched to a gene: 4. This CDR3 is built from 15 residues. Germline-derived CDR1 and CDR2 are SGHRS and YFSETQ. The sequenced material came from CD4+ T cells from PBMCs, cultured in vitro. The TCR was taken from a human donor in good health. The rearrangement uses TRBV5-1 and TRBJ2-7; 10 bases align to TRBD2. In DNA, the CDR3 is TGCGCCAGCAGCTTACAAGCGGGAGGGACCTACGAGCAGTACTTC. Residues: CASSLQAGGTYEQYF.